This T cell receptor beta chain was profiled in a study of blood T cell repertoires in COVID-19. The overall study: Acute and convalescent COVID-19 specimens originated in the United States, Italy and Spain. In each case, the material was cDNA or gDNA derived from T cells, B-cell-depleted T cells, or PBMCs.

Original processing methods: Using reference gene primer amplification, nucleated cell counts were estimated. Generated by immunoSEQ multiplex PCR, the TCRdb table keeps only in-frame clones and is missing some. From that table come the V and J calls and clone size; the DNA was used to work out D and trimming. The sample carries 60,000 or so clones, just under 90% recorded once. V shed 3 bases and J 1 base; nucleotides not matched to a gene: 5. The V gene's germline CDR1 is SGHRS and CDR2 YFSETQ. The CDR3 is made up of 16 amino acids. The chain recombines TRBV5-1 with TRBJ2-2; 8 positions agree with TRBD1. The sequence came from a human donor with active COVID-19. The donor label of this sample is uncertain. Sequencing input: peripheral blood. CDR3: CASSWRGQVNTGELFF. For the CDR3, the DNA is TGCGCCAGCAGCTGGAGGGGACAGGTGAACACCGGGGAGCTGTTTTTT.